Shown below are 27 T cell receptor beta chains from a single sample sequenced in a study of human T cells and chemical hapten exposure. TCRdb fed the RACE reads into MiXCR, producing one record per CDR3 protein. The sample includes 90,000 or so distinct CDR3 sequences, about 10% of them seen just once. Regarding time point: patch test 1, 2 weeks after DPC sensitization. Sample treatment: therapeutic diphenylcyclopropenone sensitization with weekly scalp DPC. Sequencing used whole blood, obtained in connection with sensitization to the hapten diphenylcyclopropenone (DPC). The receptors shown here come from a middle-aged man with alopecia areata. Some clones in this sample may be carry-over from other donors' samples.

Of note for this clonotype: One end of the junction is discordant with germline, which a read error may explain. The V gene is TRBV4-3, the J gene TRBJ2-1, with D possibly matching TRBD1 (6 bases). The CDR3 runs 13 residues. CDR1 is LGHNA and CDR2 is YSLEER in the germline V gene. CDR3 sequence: CASSQDTGMMPLF. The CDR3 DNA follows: TGCGCCAGCAGCCAAGATACAGGGATGATGCCCCTCTTC.

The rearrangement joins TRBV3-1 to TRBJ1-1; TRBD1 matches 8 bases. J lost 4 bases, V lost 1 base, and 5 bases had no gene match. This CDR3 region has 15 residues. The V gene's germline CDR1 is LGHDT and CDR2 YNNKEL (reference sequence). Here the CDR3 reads CASSQVRTGRTEAFF. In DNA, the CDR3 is TGTGCCAGCAGCCAAGTCCGGACAGGGCGCACTGAAGCTTTCTTT.

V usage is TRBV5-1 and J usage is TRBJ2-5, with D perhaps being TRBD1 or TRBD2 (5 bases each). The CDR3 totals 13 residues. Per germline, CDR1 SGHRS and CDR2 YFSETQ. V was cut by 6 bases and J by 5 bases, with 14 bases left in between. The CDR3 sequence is CASTTGSGETQYF. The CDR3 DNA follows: TGCGCCAGCACTACAGGATCGGGGGAGACCCAGTACTTC.

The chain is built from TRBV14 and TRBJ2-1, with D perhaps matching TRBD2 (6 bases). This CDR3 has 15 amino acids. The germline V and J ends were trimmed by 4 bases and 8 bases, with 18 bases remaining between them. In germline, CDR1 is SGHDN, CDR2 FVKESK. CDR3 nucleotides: TGTGCCAGCAGCCCCGGGGAGCGACGGGACTATGAGCAGTTCTTC. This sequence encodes CASSPGERRDYEQFF.

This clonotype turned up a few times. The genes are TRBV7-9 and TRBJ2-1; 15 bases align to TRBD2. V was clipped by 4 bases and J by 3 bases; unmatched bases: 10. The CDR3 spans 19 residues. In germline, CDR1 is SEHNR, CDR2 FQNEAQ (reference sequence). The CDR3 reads CASSSVPGLAGGLYNEQFF. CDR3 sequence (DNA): TGTGCCAGCAGCTCCGTCCCGGGACTAGCGGGAGGACTCTACAATGAGCAGTTCTTC.

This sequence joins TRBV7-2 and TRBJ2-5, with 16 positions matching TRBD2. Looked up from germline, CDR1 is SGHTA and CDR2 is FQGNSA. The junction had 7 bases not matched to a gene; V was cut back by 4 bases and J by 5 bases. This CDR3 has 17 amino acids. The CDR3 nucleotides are TGTGCCAGCAGCTCGGGACTAGCGGGAGGGCCGAGGGAGACCCAGTACTTC. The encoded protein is CASSSGLAGGPRETQYF.

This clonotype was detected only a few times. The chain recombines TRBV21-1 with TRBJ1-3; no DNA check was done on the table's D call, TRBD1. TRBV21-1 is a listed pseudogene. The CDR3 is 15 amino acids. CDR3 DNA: TGTGCCAGCAGCGGCAGGGGGAGATCAGGAAACACCATATATTTT. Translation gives CASSGRGRSGNTIYF.

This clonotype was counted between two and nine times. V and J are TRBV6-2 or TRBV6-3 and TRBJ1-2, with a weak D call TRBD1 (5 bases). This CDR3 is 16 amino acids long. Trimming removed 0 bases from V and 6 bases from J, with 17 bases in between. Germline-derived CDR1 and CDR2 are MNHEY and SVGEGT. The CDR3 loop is CASSYSLSGQGDGYTF. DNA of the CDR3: TGTGCCAGCAGTTACTCTCTTTCAGGCCAGGGAGATGGCTACACCTTC.

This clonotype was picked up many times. This chain's CDR3 is CAISPGLGTDTQYF. As DNA, the CDR3 is TGTGCCATCAGCCCCGGCCTCGGCACAGATACGCAGTATTTT. J is TRBJ2-3 and V is TRBV10-3; D not resolved. The CDR3 spans 14 residues. CDR1 and CDR2 from the germline V gene are ENHRY and SYGVKD. The V and J ends lost 6 bases and 1 base respectively, with 11 bases between them.

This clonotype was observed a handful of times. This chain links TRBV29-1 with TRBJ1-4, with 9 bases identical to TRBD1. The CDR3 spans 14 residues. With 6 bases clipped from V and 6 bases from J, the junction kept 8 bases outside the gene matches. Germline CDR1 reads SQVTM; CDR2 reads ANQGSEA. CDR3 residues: CSVLRDRADEKLFF. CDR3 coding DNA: TGCAGCGTCCTCCGGGACAGGGCTGATGAAAAACTGTTTTTT.

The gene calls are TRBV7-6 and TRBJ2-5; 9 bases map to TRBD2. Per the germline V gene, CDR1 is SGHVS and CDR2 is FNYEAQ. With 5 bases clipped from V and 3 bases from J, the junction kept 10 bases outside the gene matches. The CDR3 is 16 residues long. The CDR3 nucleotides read TGTGCCAGCAGCCCCCGGGAGGGACTAGCTGAAGAGACCCAGTACTTC. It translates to CASSPREGLAEETQYF.

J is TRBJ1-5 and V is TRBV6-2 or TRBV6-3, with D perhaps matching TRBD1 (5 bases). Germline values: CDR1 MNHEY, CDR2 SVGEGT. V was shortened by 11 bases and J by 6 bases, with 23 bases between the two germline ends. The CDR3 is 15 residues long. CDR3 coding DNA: TGTGCCCCTGCGGGGGAGGGTTTGCTTGGTCAGCCCCAGCATTTT. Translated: CAPAGEGLLGQPQHF.

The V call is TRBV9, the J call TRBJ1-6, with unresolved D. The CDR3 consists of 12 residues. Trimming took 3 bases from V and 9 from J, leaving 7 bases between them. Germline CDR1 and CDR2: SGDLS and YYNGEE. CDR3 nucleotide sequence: TGTGCCAGCAGCGGAGACGGTTCACCCCTCCACTTT. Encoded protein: CASSGDGSPLHF.

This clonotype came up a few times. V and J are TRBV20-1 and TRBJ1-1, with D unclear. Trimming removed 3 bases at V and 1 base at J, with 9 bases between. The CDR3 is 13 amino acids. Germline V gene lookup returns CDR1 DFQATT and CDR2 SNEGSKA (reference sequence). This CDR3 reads CSASAGPNTEAFF. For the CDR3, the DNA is TGCAGTGCTAGTGCAGGCCCGAACACTGAAGCTTTCTTT.

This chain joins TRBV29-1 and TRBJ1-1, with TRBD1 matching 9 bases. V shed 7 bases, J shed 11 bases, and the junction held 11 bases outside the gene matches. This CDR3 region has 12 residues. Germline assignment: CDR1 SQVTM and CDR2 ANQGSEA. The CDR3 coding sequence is TGCAGCGCTCGTCCCGGGACAGGGACTGCTTTCTTT. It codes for CSARPGTGTAFF.

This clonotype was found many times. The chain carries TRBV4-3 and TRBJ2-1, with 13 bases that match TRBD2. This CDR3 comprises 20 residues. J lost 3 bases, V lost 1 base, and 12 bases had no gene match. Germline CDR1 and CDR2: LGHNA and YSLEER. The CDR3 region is CASSQATSGRAASNYNEQFF. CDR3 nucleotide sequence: TGCGCCAGCAGCCAAGCTACTAGCGGGAGGGCCGCCTCCAACTACAATGAGCAGTTCTTC.

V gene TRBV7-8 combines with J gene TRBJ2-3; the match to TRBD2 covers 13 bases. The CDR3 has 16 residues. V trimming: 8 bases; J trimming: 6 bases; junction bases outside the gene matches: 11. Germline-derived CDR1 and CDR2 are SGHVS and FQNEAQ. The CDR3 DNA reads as TGTGCCAGCTTTCCCAGGACTAGCGGGAGCAAGGATACGCAGTATTTT. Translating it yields CASFPRTSGSKDTQYF.

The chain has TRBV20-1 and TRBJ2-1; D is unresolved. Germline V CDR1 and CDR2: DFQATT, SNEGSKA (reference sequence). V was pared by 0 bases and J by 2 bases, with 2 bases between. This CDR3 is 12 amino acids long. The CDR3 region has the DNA TGCAGTGCTAGAGATCCCTACAATGAGCAGTTCTTC. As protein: CSARDPYNEQFF.

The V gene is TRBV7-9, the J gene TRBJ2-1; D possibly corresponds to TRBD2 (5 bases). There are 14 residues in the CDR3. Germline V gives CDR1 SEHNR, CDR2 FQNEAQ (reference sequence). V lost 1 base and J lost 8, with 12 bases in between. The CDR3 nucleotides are TGTGCCAGCAGCTTAGTGTCCGGGATCGATGAGCAGTTCTTC. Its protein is CASSLVSGIDEQFF.

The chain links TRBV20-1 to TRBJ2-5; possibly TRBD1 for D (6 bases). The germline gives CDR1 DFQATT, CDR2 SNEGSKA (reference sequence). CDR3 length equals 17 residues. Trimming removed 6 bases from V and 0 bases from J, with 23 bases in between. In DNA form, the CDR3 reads TGCAGTGCCTTGTTCGGACAGAAGATATTCCACCAAGAGACCCAGTACTTC. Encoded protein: CSALFGQKIFHQETQYF.

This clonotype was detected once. This CDR3 reads CSVVLTNTEAFF. For the CDR3, the DNA is TGCAGCGTTGTGTTGACGAACACTGAAGCTTTCTTT. The rearrangement uses TRBV29-1 and TRBJ1-1; D not certain. The V end was cut by 4 bases, the J end by 1 base, with 7 bases between. Germline CDR1 and CDR2: SQVTM and ANQGSEA. This CDR3 contains 12 residues.

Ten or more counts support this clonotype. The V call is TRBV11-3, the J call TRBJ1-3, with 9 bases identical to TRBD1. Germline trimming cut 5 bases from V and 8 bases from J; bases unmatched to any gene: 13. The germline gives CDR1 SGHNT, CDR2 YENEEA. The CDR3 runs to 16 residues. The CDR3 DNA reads TGTGCCAGCAGCCTACGAAACGGGGACAGGGAAGACACCATATATTTT. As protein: CASSLRNGDREDTIYF.

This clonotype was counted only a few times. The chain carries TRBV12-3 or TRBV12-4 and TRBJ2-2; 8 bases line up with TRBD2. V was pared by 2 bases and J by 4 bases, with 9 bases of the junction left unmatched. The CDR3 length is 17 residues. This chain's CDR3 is CASSLSLPSGSTGELFF. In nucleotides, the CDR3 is TGTGCCAGCAGTTTAAGTTTGCCTAGCGGGTCCACCGGGGAGCTGTTTTTT.

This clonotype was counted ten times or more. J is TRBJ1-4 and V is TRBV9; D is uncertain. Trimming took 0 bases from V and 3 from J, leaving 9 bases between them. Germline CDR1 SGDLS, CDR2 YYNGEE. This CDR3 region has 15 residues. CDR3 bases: TGTGCCAGCAGCGTAGCTGGAGGAGCTAATGAAAAACTGTTTTTT. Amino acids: CASSVAGGANEKLFF.

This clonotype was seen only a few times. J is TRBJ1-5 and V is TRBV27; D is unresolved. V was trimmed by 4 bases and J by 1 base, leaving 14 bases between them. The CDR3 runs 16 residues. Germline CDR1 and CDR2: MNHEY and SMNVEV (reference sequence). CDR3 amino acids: CASSSIKLLSNQPQHF. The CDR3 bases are TGTGCCAGCAGTTCCATAAAATTGTTGAGCAATCAGCCCCAGCATTTT.

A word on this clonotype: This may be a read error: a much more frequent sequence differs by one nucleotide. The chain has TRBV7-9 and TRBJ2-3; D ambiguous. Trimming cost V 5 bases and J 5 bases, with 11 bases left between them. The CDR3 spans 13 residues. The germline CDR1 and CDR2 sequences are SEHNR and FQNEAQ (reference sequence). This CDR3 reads CASSPVWEDTQYF. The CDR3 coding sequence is TGTGCCAGCAGCCCCGTTTGGGAAGATACGCAGTATTTT. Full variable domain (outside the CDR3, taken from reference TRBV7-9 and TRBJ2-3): DTGVSQNPRHKITKRGQNVTFRCDPISEHNRLYWYRQTLGQGPEFLTYFQNEAQLEKSRLLSDRFSAERPKGSFSTLEIQRTEQGDSAMYLCASSPVWEDTQYFGPGTRLTVL.

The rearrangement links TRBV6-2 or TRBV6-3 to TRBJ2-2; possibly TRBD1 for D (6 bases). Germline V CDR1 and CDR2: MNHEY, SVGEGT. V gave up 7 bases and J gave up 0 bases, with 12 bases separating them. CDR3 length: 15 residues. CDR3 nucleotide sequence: TGTGCCAGCATGTCAGCAGGGGCGAACACCGGGGAGCTGTTTTTT. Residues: CASMSAGANTGELFF.